What follows is one TCR beta chain and its context. Its cognate antigen is unknown. The CDR3 has 15 amino acids. Per the germline V gene, CDR1 is LNHNV and CDR2 is YYDKDF (reference sequence). V shed 5 bases, J shed 5 bases, and the junction held 11 bases outside the gene matches. PCR amplification relied on 60 Vbeta primers (plus 13 Jbeta primers). Method: immunoSEQ multiplex PCR; TCRdb's copy keeps in-frame clones and lacks some. The sample lists over 100,000 clones, almost 80% occurring once. The record originates from a study of cytomegalovirus exposure and HLA in healthy donors. The study, taken as a whole, reports: Association of a missense DCLRE1C variant with TCR beta V- and J-gene trimming was reported in a later analysis. DRB1 showed the most TCR associations and HLA-C the fewest in a later analysis, as rates varied by HLA locus. Researchers counted around 150 TCR beta chains as cytomegalovirus-associated.

Each donor's status was that of a healthy bone marrow donor. The chain has TRBV15 and TRBJ2-5; 7 bases are a match to TRBD2. The TCR comes from a female donor in good health and CMV-seronegative. The sample taken for sequencing was PBMCs. CDR3: CATSPGAGVSETQYF. As DNA, the CDR3 is TGTGCCACCAGCCCCGGGGCGGGGGTTTCGGAGACCCAGTACTTC.